Shown below are 20 T cell receptor beta chains from a single sample sequenced in a study of blood T cell repertoires in COVID-19. Using immunoSEQ multiplex PCR, the repertoire was profiled, and TCRdb retains in-frame clones only, with some absent. Found here are fewer than 150,000 clones, approximately 86% of them singletons; the top ten hold approximately 20%. Material: peripheral blood. The origin of the receptors is a woman aged 45-65 years who had recovered from COVID-19.

The rearrangement links TRBV20-1 to TRBJ2-7; TRBD1 matches at 7 bases. Germline loops: CDR1 DFQATT, CDR2 SNEGSKA (reference sequence). CDR3 length equals 12 residues. V lost 3 bases to trimming and J lost 7 bases; unmatched junction nucleotides: 6. CDR3 bases: TGCAGTGCTAGTACCGACAGGGAAGAGCAGTACTTC. Translation: CSASTDREEQYF.

This rearrangement joins TRBV30 to TRBJ2-7; TRBD1 aligns across 9 bases. J lost 2 bases, V lost 5 bases, and 1 base had no gene match. The CDR3 runs 12 residues. Germline CDR1 is GTSNPN and CDR2 is SVGIG (reference sequence). Written as DNA, the CDR3 is TGTGCCTGGGACAGGGGGACCTACGAGCAGTACTTC. Its translation: CAWDRGTYEQYF. Full variable domain (rest looked up from reference TRBV30 and TRBJ2-7): SQTIHQWPATLVQPVGSPLSLECTVEGTSNPNLYWYRQAAGRGLQLLFYSVGIGQISSEVPQNLSASRPQDRQFILSSKKLLLSDSGFYLCAWDRGTYEQYFGPGTRLTVT.

This chain joins TRBV4-2 and TRBJ1-1; 8 bases map to TRBD1. The V gene's germline CDR1 is LGHNA and CDR2 YNFKEQ. J lost 7 bases, V lost 0 bases, and 7 bases had no gene match. The CDR3 covers 15 residues. In DNA, the CDR3 is TGTGCCAGCAGCCAAGATAGTGGACAGGGTGATGAAGCTTTCTTT. Encoded protein: CASSQDSGQGDEAFF.

The chain is built from TRBV28 and TRBJ2-1; 11 positions agree with TRBD2. V was clipped by 3 bases and J by 2 bases; unmatched bases: 0. CDR1 is MDHEN, CDR2 SYDVKM, per germline. The CDR3 extends over 15 amino acids. In DNA, the CDR3 is TGTGCCAGCAGTTTGGGACTAGCGGCCTACAATGAGCAGTTCTTC. It is translated as CASSLGLAAYNEQFF.

The DNA of the CDR3 is TGTGCCAGCAGCTTCGGGACAGGGGTTTACGAGCAGTACTTC. Translated: CASSFGTGVYEQYF. V is TRBV13 and J is TRBJ2-7, with 10 bases aligning to TRBD1. Unmatched junction bases numbered 3, after V lost 3 bases and J lost 4 bases. CDR3 length: 14 amino acids. The germline CDR1 and CDR2 sequences are PRHDT and FYEKMQ (reference sequence).

The chain couples TRBV4-1 to TRBJ2-7; D perhaps matches TRBD1 (6 bases). CDR1 MGHRA and CDR2 YSYEKL come from the germline V gene. The CDR3 contains 15 residues. The V end was cut by 0 bases, the J end by 3 bases, with 12 bases between. CDR3 sequence (DNA): TGCGCCAGCAGCCAAGAACGACAGGTCCACTACGAGCAGTACTTC. This translates into CASSQERQVHYEQYF.

The V gene is TRBV30, the J gene TRBJ2-3; no clear D gene. Trimming took off 7 bases at V and 5 bases at J, with 10 bases between the two ends. Germline CDR1 and CDR2: GTSNPN and SVGIG (reference sequence). This CDR3 contains 11 residues. CDR3 coding DNA: TGTGCCTCCCGATCGGGAGATACGCAGTATTTT. Encoded protein: CASRSGDTQYF.

This clone was detected only a few times. This chain uses TRBV7-9 with TRBJ1-6; weak D call: TRBD1 (5 bases). The germline V and J ends were trimmed by 5 bases and 14 bases, with 16 bases remaining between them. The CDR3 contains 13 residues. The germline V gene encodes CDR1 SEHNR and CDR2 FQNEAQ (reference sequence). DNA of the CDR3: TGTGCCAGCAGCGAAGGGTCCAGGGCCACCCTCCACTTT. Protein sequence: CASSEGSRATLHF.

The V gene is TRBV5-1, the J gene TRBJ2-1, with 8 bases that match TRBD1. The CDR3 loop spans 15 amino acids. The trim removed 4 bases at V and 4 bases at J, leaving 7 bases unmatched. CDR1 is SGHRS, CDR2 YFSETQ, per germline. The CDR3: CASSKDRVQYNEQFF. As DNA, the CDR3 is TGCGCCAGCAGCAAGGACAGGGTGCAGTACAATGAGCAGTTCTTC.

This chain uses TRBV7-2 with TRBJ1-6; no clear D. CDR3 length: 15 residues. Germline CDR1 and CDR2: SGHTA and FQGNSA. Trimming pared 6 bases from V and 0 bases from J, leaving 9 bases between. CDR3 coding DNA: TGTGCCAGCAGGACACAGAGCTCCTATAATTCACCCCTCCACTTT. It is translated as CASRTQSSYNSPLHF.

This chain links TRBV11-3 with TRBJ2-2; unclear D gene. CDR3 length equals 12 residues. From germline, CDR1 is SGHNT and CDR2 YENEEA. Trimming removed 5 bases from V and 5 bases from J, with 6 bases in between. CDR3 nucleotides: TGTGCCAGCAGCCCCCGGACCGGGGAGCTGTTTTTT. Translation: CASSPRTGELFF. The full variable domain, in which reference TRBV11-3 and TRBJ2-2 provide the parts outside the CDR3, is EAGVVQSPRYKIIEKKQPVAFWCNPISGHNTLYWYLQNLGQGPELLIRYENEEAVDDSQLPKDRFSAERLKGVDSTLKIQPAELGDSAVYLCASSPRTGELFFGEGSRLTVL.

The rearrangement links TRBV30 to TRBJ1-1; maybe TRBD1 (5 bases). This CDR3 is built from 13 residues. Germline-derived CDR1 and CDR2 are GTSNPN and SVGIG (reference sequence). V lost 2 bases to trimming and J lost 3 bases, with 10 bases between them. CDR3 loop: CAWSSRGDTEAFF. The DNA for the CDR3 is TGTGCCTGGAGTTCTCGGGGGGACACTGAAGCTTTCTTT.

The chain carries TRBV9 and TRBJ1-1; D is perhaps TRBD1 (6 bases). The V end lost 0 bases, the J end lost 7 bases, and 13 bases lay between the germline ends. CDR1 and CDR2 (germline): SGDLS, YYNGEE. The CDR3 contains 14 residues. The CDR3 DNA follows: TGTGCCAGCAGCGTAGGGACAGTGAAAGGTGAAGCTTTCTTT. It is translated as CASSVGTVKGEAFF.

Points on this clone: The CDR3 does not close with the conserved phenylalanine or tryptophan, likely indicating a read error. The DNA is omitted, as the CDR3 cannot be located on it reliably, and the CDR3 follows TCRdb's listing. The V and J genes are TRBV29-1 and TRBJ1-6. The CDR3 is 9 residues long, counting both termini. Per germline, CDR1 SQVTM and CDR2 ANQGSEA. The CDR3 spells CSVGASVAD.

The DNA of the CDR3 is TGTGCCAGCAGTTACAGTGACAGGGGAACAGATACGCAGTATTTT. Encoded protein: CASSYSDRGTDTQYF. V is TRBV6-5 and J is TRBJ2-3; 8 bases are shared with TRBD1. CDR1 MNHEY and CDR2 SVGAGI come from the germline V gene. V gave up 2 bases and J gave up 3 bases; unmatched junction bases: 4. The CDR3 has 15 amino acids.

The chain carries TRBV21-1 and TRBJ2-1; the D call TRBD2 from the table was never checked on the DNA. TRBV21-1 is flagged as a pseudogene. The CDR3 runs 13 residues. The CDR3 protein is CASSTLSLNEQFF. CDR3 in DNA: TGTGCCAGCAGCACCCTCTCCCTAAATGAGCAGTTCTTC.

The chain couples TRBV7-2 to TRBJ2-1; the D gene is possibly TRBD2 (5 bases). This CDR3 spans 13 amino acids. The V and J ends lost 11 bases and 0 bases respectively, with 11 bases between them. Germline loops: CDR1 SGHTA, CDR2 FQGNSA. The DNA for the CDR3 is TGTGCCCTTAAGAGGGACTCCTACAATGAGCAGTTCTTC. Its translation: CALKRDSYNEQFF.

This clone was counted between two and nine times. The rearrangement links TRBV12-5 to TRBJ2-3, with 7 bases matching TRBD1. J was trimmed by 10 bases and V by 5 bases; bases with no gene match: 12. This CDR3 comprises 14 residues. Germline V lookup: CDR1 LGHNT, CDR2 FRNRAP. The DNA of the CDR3 is TGTGCTAGTGGTACGGGACAGAATCTAGAGGCGCAGTATTTT. Its protein product is CASGTGQNLEAQYF. The full variable domain, rest sourced from reference TRBV12-5 and TRBJ2-3, is DARVTQTPRHKVTEMGQEVTMRCQPILGHNTVFWYRQTMMQGLELLAYFRNRAPLDDSGMPKDRFSAEMPDATLATLKIQPSEPRDSAVYFCASGTGQNLEAQYFGPGTRLTVL.

This chain links TRBV12-3 or TRBV12-4 with TRBJ2-7; TRBD2 agrees at 10 bases. CDR3 length: 13 residues. V gave up 10 bases and J gave up 2 bases; unmatched junction bases: 5. For the CDR3, the DNA is TGTGCCACGCCAAGCGGGAGGGCCTACGAGCAGTACTTC. It is translated as CATPSGRAYEQYF.

V and J are TRBV6-5 and TRBJ1-5; no reliable D call. The CDR3 is 14 amino acids. Trimming left V 5 bases short and J 0 bases short, with 8 bases between. Germline V CDR1 and CDR2: MNHEY, SVGAGI. The DNA of the CDR3 is TGTGCCAGCAGTCCCTATTATAGCAATCAGCCCCAGCATTTT. Protein product: CASSPYYSNQPQHF.